Below are 20 T cell receptor beta chains sequenced from a single sample in a study of shared clonotypes between healthy human individuals. Libraries were prepared by immunoSEQ multiplex PCR; TCRdb keeps only in-frame clonotypes and omits some of them. The profile shows about 490,000 clones, around four fifths of them singletons. The source material was PBMCs. These receptors were obtained from a woman aged 35 to 49 in good health. Some clones in this sample may be carry-over from other donors' samples.

The count of this clone is one. V usage is TRBV28 and J usage is TRBJ2-4, with TRBD1 as a possible D gene (5 bases). Trimming stripped 5 bases from V and 0 bases from J, with 14 bases between. Germline CDR1 and CDR2: MDHEN and SYDVKM. CDR3 length: 16 residues. The CDR3 DNA reads TGTGCCAGCAGTCACCTGGACATCCCAGCCAAAAACATTCAGTACTTC. Translated: CASSHLDIPAKNIQYF.

This sequence joins TRBV11-3 and TRBJ2-7, with D perhaps TRBD1 (5 bases). Germline CDR1 SGHNT, CDR2 YENEEA. CDR3 length: 14 amino acids. Trimming cost V 2 bases and J 0 bases, with 8 bases left between them. The CDR3 bases are TGTGCCAGCAGCTTATCACAGGTCTCCTACGAGCAGTACTTC. As protein: CASSLSQVSYEQYF.

CDR3 protein: CASTTSSGVGEKLFF. The CDR3 region has the DNA TGTGCCAGCACCACGTCTTCTGGGGTGGGGGAAAAACTGTTTTTT. The rearrangement links TRBV2 to TRBJ1-4; D remains ambiguous. CDR3 size: 15 residues. Germline V CDR1 and CDR2: SNHLY, FYNNEI. With 7 bases removed from V and 8 bases from J, the gap between germline ends came to 20 bases. Full variable domain (remainder filled in from reference TRBV2 and TRBJ1-4): EPEVTQTPSHQVTQMGQEVILRCVPISNHLYFYWYRQILGQKVEFLVSFYNNEISEKSEIFDDQFSVERPDGSNFTLKIRSTKLEDSAMYFCASTTSSGVGEKLFFGSGTQLSVL.

This clone came up a few times. The rearrangement links TRBV9 to TRBJ2-2; D is unresolved. Trimming shortened V by 3 bases and J by 4 bases, and 7 bases separated the two germline ends. The CDR3 extends over 13 amino acids. Germline-derived CDR1 and CDR2 are SGDLS and YYNGEE. The CDR3 region has the DNA TGTGCCAGCAGCGGGTCGGCCACCGGGGAGCTGTTTTTT. It codes for CASSGSATGELFF. The full variable domain, completed using reference TRBV9 and TRBJ2-2, is DSGVTQTPKHLITATGQRVTLRCSPRSGDLSVYWYQQSLDQGLQFLIQYYNGEERAKGNILERFSAQQFPDLHSELNLSSLELGDSALYFCASSGSATGELFFGEGSRLTVL.

This clone occurred once. The V gene is TRBV7-2, the J gene TRBJ1-6; 9 bases line up with TRBD1. The trim removed 4 bases at V and 10 bases at J, leaving 8 bases unmatched. Germline-derived CDR1 and CDR2 are SGHTA and FQGNSA. CDR3 length: 15 amino acids. Here the CDR3 DNA reads TGTGCCAGCAGCTCGGGGACAGGGATACGGTCACCCCTCCACTTT. Translated: CASSSGTGIRSPLHF.

The V gene is TRBV27, the J gene TRBJ1-1, with 8 bases lining up with TRBD1. V dropped 2 bases and J dropped 8; count of bases not matched to a gene: 19. The CDR3 contains 18 residues. Germline CDR1 is MNHEY and CDR2 is SMNVEV (reference sequence). For the CDR3, the DNA is TGTGCCAGCAGTTTAAGGGGGGGCTCGGGCAGGGGGCTGTTAGAAGCTTTCTTT. Encoded protein: CASSLRGGSGRGLLEAFF.

This chain joins TRBV4-2 and TRBJ2-1; D is possibly TRBD2 (6 bases). With 0 bases removed from V and 0 bases from J, the gap between germline ends came to 12 bases. This CDR3 comprises 17 residues. The germline V gene encodes CDR1 LGHNA and CDR2 YNFKEQ. Here the CDR3 reads CASSQERRGSSYNEQFF. For the CDR3, the DNA is TGTGCCAGCAGCCAAGAGAGACGGGGGAGCTCCTACAATGAGCAGTTCTTC.

This chain connects TRBV7-3 to TRBJ1-2; 10 nucleotides align to TRBD1. After removal of 5 bases from V and 4 bases from J, the junction contained 7 bases not matched to a gene. Germline CDR1 reads SGHTA; CDR2 reads FQGTGA. This CDR3 region has 15 residues. The CDR3 protein is CASSPGTGEVYGYTF. CDR3 nucleotide sequence: TGTGCCAGCAGCCCAGGGACAGGGGAGGTCTATGGCTACACCTTC.

The chain has TRBV27 and TRBJ1-1; tentative D call: TRBD1 (5 bases). Germline CDR1 reads MNHEY; CDR2 reads SMNVEV (reference sequence). The CDR3 totals 14 residues. Trimming shortened V by 2 bases and J by 4 bases, and 11 bases separated the two germline ends. CDR3: CASSLRQGITEAFF. CDR3 bases: TGTGCCAGCAGTTTACGCCAGGGAATCACTGAAGCTTTCTTT.

The chain recombines TRBV28 with TRBJ2-7, with TRBD2 matching over 7 bases. From germline, CDR1 is MDHEN and CDR2 SYDVKM. This CDR3 has 19 amino acids. J lost 0 bases, V lost 3 bases, and 17 bases had no gene match. The CDR3 sequence: CASSLGRLFLAAFSYEQYF. CDR3 in DNA: TGTGCCAGCAGTTTGGGCAGGCTGTTTCTAGCGGCCTTCTCCTACGAGCAGTACTTC.

The chain links TRBV7-9 to TRBJ1-5, with D uncertain. Per germline, CDR1 SEHNR and CDR2 FQNEAQ (reference sequence). The V end was cut by 5 bases, the J end by 6 bases, with 11 bases between. The CDR3 loop spans 13 amino acids. This chain's CDR3 is CASSLERGQPQHF. The CDR3 DNA reads as TGTGCCAGCAGCCTAGAGAGAGGTCAGCCCCAGCATTTT. Variable domain in full (rest from reference TRBV7-9 and TRBJ1-5): DTGVSQNPRHKITKRGQNVTFRCDPISEHNRLYWYRQTLGQGPEFLTYFQNEAQLEKSRLLSDRFSAERPKGSFSTLEIQRTEQGDSAMYLCASSLERGQPQHFGDGTRLSIL.

The rearrangement joins TRBV19 to TRBJ2-3; TRBD2 is a possible D gene (7 bases). In germline, CDR1 is LNHDA, CDR2 SQIVND (reference sequence). This CDR3 region has 16 residues. Trimming took 4 bases from V and 4 from J, leaving 18 bases between them. The CDR3 DNA reads TGTGCCAGTAGTACGATGGGAGGGGGTCTGCCAGATACGCAGTATTTT. Its translation: CASSTMGGGLPDTQYF.

J is TRBJ2-1 and V is TRBV7-2, with a possible D match to TRBD2 (5 bases). This CDR3 spans 14 amino acids. The germline V and J ends were trimmed by 5 bases and 6 bases, with 14 bases remaining between them. Germline CDR1 reads SGHTA; CDR2 reads FQGNSA. DNA of the CDR3: TGTGCCAGCAGCCCCCCAGCGGAGGTCAATGAGCAGTTCTTC. This encodes CASSPPAEVNEQFF.

A few counts support this clone. This chain uses TRBV2 with TRBJ2-3, with D hard to call. Trimming took 3 bases from V and 6 from J, leaving 10 bases between them. The germline gives CDR1 SNHLY, CDR2 FYNNEI. CDR3 length: 13 residues. CDR3 loop: CASSEVAGDTQYF. In DNA, the CDR3 is TGTGCCAGCAGTGAGGTAGCTGGGGATACGCAGTATTTT.

The gene calls are TRBV25-1 and TRBJ2-7; 11 nucleotides line up with TRBD1. Germline V gives CDR1 MGHDK, CDR2 SYGVNS. V lost 6 bases and J lost 8; bases outside the gene matches: 9. CDR3 length equals 14 residues. CDR3 DNA: TGTGCCAGCAGGGGACAGGGGGACACTACGAAGCAGTACTTC. It encodes CASRGQGDTTKQYF.

This clone was found many times. This same CDR3 is encoded by further DNA sequences in the sample. V is TRBV7-2 and J is TRBJ1-5; TRBD1 matches 7 bases. The germline CDR1 and CDR2 sequences are SGHTA and FQGNSA. With 5 bases clipped from V and 3 bases from J, the junction kept 7 bases outside the gene matches. The CDR3 consists of 15 residues. The CDR3 nucleotides read TGTGCCAGCAGCCTCGCAGGGGGACCCAATCAGCCCCAGCATTTT. Its translation is CASSLAGGPNQPQHF.

This clone was seen only once. It may be a read error: a sequence one base away is much more abundant. The chain is built from TRBV7-8 and TRBJ2-6; tentatively, D is TRBD1 (6 bases). The CDR3 is 15 residues long. Deletions cut 3 bases from V and 2 bases from J, with 8 bases between. Germline values: CDR1 SGHVS, CDR2 FQNEAQ. The CDR3 sequence is CASSLGAPGANVLTF. For the CDR3, the DNA is TGTGCCAGCAGCTTGGGGGCGCCTGGGGCCAACGTCCTGACTTTC.

The V and J genes are TRBV6-1 and TRBJ2-7, with TRBD1 matching 7 bases. The V gene's germline CDR1 is MNHNS and CDR2 SASEGT. CDR3 size: 16 residues. The trim removed 2 bases at V and 3 bases at J, leaving 10 bases unmatched. In DNA, the CDR3 is TGTGCCAGCAGTGAACACGGGACAGCGAGCGGCTACGAGCAGTACTTC. The encoded protein is CASSEHGTASGYEQYF.

The chain has TRBV5-1 and TRBJ1-1; a possible D gene is TRBD1 (5 bases). V lost 3 bases to trimming and J lost 4 bases, with 16 bases between them. Germline CDR1 and CDR2: SGHRS and YFSETQ. The CDR3 runs to 15 residues. The CDR3 here is CASSSEGPGSTEAFF. The CDR3 nucleotides read TGCGCCAGCAGCTCGGAGGGTCCAGGGAGCACTGAAGCTTTCTTT.

The gene calls are TRBV28 and TRBJ2-3; no clear D. CDR1 is MDHEN, CDR2 SYDVKM, per germline. Trimming cost V 3 bases and J 5 bases, with 6 bases left between them. The CDR3 runs 12 residues. Here the CDR3 reads CASSFWQDTQYF. The CDR3 nucleotides are TGTGCCAGCAGTTTCTGGCAAGATACGCAGTATTTT.